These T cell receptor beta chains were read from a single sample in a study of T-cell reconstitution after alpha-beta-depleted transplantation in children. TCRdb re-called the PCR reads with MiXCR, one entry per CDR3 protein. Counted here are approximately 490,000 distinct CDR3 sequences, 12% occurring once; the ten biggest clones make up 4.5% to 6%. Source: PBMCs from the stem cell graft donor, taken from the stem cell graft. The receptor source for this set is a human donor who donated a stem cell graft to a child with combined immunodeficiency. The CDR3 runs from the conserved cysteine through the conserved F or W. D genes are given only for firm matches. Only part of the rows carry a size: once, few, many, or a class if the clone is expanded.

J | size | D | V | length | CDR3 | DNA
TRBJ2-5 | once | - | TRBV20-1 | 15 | CSARAPLDIQETQYF | TGCAGTGCTAGAGCTCCGCTAGACATCCAAGAGACCCAGTACTTC
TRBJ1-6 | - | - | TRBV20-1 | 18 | CSARDRDSDSSYNSPLHF | TGCAGTGCTAGAGATCGGGACTCCGACAGCTCCTATAATTCACCCCTCCACTTT
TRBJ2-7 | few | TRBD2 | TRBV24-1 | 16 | CATSDGTSASSYEQYF | TGTGCCACCAGTGATGGGACTAGCGCGAGCTCCTACGAGCAGTACTTC
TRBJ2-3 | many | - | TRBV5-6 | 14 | CASSIGTFTDTQYF | TGTGCCAGCAGCATAGGGACATTCACAGATACGCAGTATTTT
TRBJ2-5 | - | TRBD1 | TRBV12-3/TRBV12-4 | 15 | CASSFIQGAGETQYF | TGTGCCAGCAGTTTTATACAGGGGGCAGGAGAGACCCAGTACTTC
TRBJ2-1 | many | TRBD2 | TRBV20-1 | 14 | CSAQDGRSYNEQFF | TGCAGTGCCCAGGACGGGAGGAGCTACAATGAGCAGTTCTTC
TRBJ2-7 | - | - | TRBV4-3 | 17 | CASSQDLDFTTAYEQYF | TGCGCCAGCAGCCAAGATCTGGACTTTACAACCGCCTACGAGCAGTACTTC
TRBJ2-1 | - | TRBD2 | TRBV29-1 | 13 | CSETGTSYNEQFF | TGCAGCGAGACCGGGACTAGCTACAATGAGCAGTTCTTC
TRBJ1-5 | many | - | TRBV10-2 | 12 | CASSTGYQPQHF | TGCGCCAGCAGTACAGGGTATCAGCCCCAGCATTTT
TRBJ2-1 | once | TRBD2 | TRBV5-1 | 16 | CASRTTSGSSYNEQFF | TGCGCCAGCAGGACGACTAGCGGGAGCTCCTACAATGAGCAGTTCTTC
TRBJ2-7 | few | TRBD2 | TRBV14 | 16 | CASSPRLAALAYEQYF | TGTGCCAGCAGCCCCCGACTAGCGGCCTTGGCCTACGAGCAGTACTTC
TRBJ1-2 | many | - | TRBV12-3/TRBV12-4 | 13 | CASSSIQGYGYTF | TGTGCCAGCAGTTCAATTCAGGGGTATGGCTACACCTTC
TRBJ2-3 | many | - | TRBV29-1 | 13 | CSVGPATTDTQYF | TGCAGCGTTGGTCCAGCGACCACAGATACGCAGTATTTT
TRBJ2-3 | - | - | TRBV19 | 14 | CASSINFRGDTQYF | TGTGCCAGTAGTATCAATTTCAGGGGAGATACGCAGTATTTT
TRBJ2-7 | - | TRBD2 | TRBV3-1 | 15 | CASSQGLAATYEQYF | TGTGCCAGCAGCCAGGGACTAGCGGCGACTTACGAGCAGTACTTC
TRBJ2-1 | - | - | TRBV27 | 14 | CASSLLGRDNEQFF | TGTGCCAGCAGTTTATTGGGCCGGGACAATGAGCAGTTCTTC
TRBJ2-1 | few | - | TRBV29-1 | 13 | CSVDWTSLNEQFF | TGCAGCGTTGACTGGACTTCCCTTAATGAGCAGTTCTTC
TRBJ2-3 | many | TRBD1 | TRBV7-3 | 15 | CASSLTGGRTDTQYF | TGTGCCAGCAGCTTGACAGGGGGCCGCACAGATACGCAGTATTTT
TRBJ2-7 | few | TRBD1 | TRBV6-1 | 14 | CASSRQGLTYEQYF | TGTGCCAGCAGTAGACAGGGTCTAACCTACGAGCAGTACTTC
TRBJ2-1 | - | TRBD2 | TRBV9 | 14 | CASSVTSFDNEQFF | TGTGCCAGCAGCGTGACTAGCTTCGACAATGAGCAGTTCTTC
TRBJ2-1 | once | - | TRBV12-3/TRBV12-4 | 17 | CASSFQKGVSSYNEQFF | TGTGCCAGCAGCTTCCAAAAGGGGGTGAGCTCCTACAATGAGCAGTTCTTC
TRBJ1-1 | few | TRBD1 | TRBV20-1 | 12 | CSARAQGAVAFF | TGCAGTGCTAGAGCACAGGGGGCAGTGGCTTTCTTT
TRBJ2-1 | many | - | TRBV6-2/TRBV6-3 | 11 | CASSRLGEQFF | TGTGCCAGCAGTCGACTCGGTGAGCAGTTCTTC
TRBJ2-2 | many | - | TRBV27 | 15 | CASSFRGPDTGELFF | TGTGCCAGCAGTTTCAGGGGCCCGGACACCGGGGAGCTGTTTTTT
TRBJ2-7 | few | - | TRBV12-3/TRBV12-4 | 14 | CASTTLGGVYEQYF | TGTGCCAGCACCACATTGGGGGGCGTGTACGAGCAGTACTTC
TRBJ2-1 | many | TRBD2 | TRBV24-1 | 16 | CATSDSSGGSYNEQFF | TGTGCCACCAGTGACTCCTCGGGAGGTTCCTACAATGAGCAGTTCTTC
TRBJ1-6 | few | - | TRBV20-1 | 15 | CSANGPEGNNSPLHF | TGCAGTGCTAACGGCCCCGAAGGCAATAATTCACCCCTCCACTTT
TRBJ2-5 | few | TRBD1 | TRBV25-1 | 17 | CASSESGVRGLRETQYF | TGTGCCAGCAGTGAATCGGGTGTCAGGGGGCTACGGGAGACCCAGTACTTC
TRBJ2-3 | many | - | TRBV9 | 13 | CASGGYNTDTQYF | TGTGCCAGCGGGGGGTACAACACAGATACGCAGTATTTT
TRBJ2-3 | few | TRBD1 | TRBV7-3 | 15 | CASSPGTGGIGTQYF | TGTGCCAGCAGCCCAGGGACAGGGGGCATCGGTACGCAGTATTTT
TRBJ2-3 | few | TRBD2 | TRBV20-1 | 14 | CSARRLAGLDTQYF | TGCAGTGCTAGGAGACTAGCGGGATTAGATACGCAGTATTTT
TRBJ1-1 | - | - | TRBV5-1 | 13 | CASKFGMNTEAFF | TGCGCCAGCAAATTCGGCATGAACACTGAAGCTTTCTTT
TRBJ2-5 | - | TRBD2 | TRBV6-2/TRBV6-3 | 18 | CASSYRLAGEGVPETQYF | TGTGCCAGCAGTTACCGACTAGCGGGAGAAGGGGTTCCAGAGACCCAGTACTTC
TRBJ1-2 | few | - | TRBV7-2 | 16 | CASSLGYPTVNYGYTF | TGTGCCAGCAGCTTAGGGTACCCGACAGTTAACTATGGCTACACCTTC
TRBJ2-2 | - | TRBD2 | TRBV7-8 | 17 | CASSLLAGLATGGELFF | TGTGCCAGCAGCTTACTGGCGGGACTAGCGACAGGAGGGGAGCTGTTTTTT
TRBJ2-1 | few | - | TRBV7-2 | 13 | CASSFVAVSEQFF | TGTGCCAGCAGCTTCGTAGCTGTAAGTGAGCAGTTCTTC
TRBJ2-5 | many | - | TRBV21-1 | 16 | CASSKGDHRGQETQYF | TGTGCCAGCAGCAAAGGAGATCACAGGGGGCAAGAGACCCAGTACTTC
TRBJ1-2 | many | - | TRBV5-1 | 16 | CASSLAVDTQNYGYTF | TGCGCCAGCAGCTTGGCCGTGGACACCCAGAACTATGGCTACACCTTC
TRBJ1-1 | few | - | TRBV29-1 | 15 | CSVVGEGILNTEAFF | TGCAGCGTTGTAGGAGAGGGGATTTTGAACACTGAAGCTTTCTTT
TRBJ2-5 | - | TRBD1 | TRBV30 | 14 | CAWSAGQGPRTQYF | TGTGCCTGGAGTGCCGGACAGGGCCCTCGGACCCAGTACTTC
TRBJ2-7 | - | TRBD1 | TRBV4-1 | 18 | CASSQGRMGTGDSYEQYF | TGCGCCAGCAGCCAAGGCAGGATGGGGACAGGGGACTCCTACGAGCAGTACTTC
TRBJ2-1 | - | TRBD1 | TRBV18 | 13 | CASSPDRPAEQFF | TGTGCCAGCTCACCGGACAGGCCCGCTGAGCAGTTCTTC
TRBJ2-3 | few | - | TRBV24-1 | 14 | CAIEAPGSTDTQYF | TGTGCCATCGAGGCACCGGGCAGCACAGATACGCAGTATTTT
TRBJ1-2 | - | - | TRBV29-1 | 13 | CSVGQGAIYGYTF | TGCAGCGTTGGCCAAGGAGCTATCTATGGCTACACCTTC
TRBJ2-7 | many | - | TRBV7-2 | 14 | CASSLESRAYEQYF | TGTGCCAGCAGCTTAGAGTCCAGGGCCTACGAGCAGTACTTC
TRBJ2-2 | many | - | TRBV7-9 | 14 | CASSLRQLRGELFF | TGTGCCAGCAGCTTACGACAACTCCGGGGGGAGCTGTTTTTT
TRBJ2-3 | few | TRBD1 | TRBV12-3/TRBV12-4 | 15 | CASSRGQPFTDTQYF | TGTGCCAGCAGCCGGGGACAGCCTTTCACAGATACGCAGTATTTT
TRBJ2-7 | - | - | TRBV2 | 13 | CASTDREYYEQYF | TGTGCCAGCACGGACAGAGAATACTACGAGCAGTACTTC
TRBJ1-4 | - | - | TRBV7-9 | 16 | CASSFSGGTANEKLFF | TGTGCCAGCAGCTTTTCGGGGGGAACGGCTAATGAAAAACTGTTTTTT
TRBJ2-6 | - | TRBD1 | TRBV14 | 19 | CASSQVFRDRGSGANVLTF | TGTGCCAGCAGCCAAGTATTCCGGGACAGGGGCTCTGGGGCCAACGTCCTGACTTTC
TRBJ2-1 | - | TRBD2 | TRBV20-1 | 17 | CSDPAGGVLSSYNEQFF | TGCAGTGACCCAGCGGGGGGGGTTCTCAGCTCCTACAATGAGCAGTTCTTC
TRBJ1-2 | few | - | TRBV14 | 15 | CASSHQQGPYYGYTF | TGTGCCAGCAGCCACCAACAGGGCCCCTACTATGGCTACACCTTC
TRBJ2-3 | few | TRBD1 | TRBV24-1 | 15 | CATSRGTVDTDTQYF | TGTGCCACCAGCAGGGGGACAGTAGACACAGATACGCAGTATTTT
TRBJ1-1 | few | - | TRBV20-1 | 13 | CSARHRASTEAFF | TGCAGTGCTAGACACAGGGCATCCACTGAAGCTTTCTTT
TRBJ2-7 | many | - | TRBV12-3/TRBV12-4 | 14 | CASSFWNSSYEQYF | TGTGCCAGCAGTTTCTGGAACAGCTCCTACGAGCAGTACTTC